The clone carrying this TCR beta chain has only a few counts. MiXCR, applied by TCRdb to the 5' RACE reads, yields one record per CDR3 protein. The table includes under 85,000 distinct CDR3 sequences, around a tenth detected once. The data originate from a study of neurological immune-mediated disorders. CDR3 length equals 16 residues. The V gene's germline CDR1 is DFQATT and CDR2 SNEGSKA (reference sequence). Losses at the gene ends were 8 bases for V and 1 base for J; bases not matched to a gene: 11. This sequence originates from a man aged 40-50 years in good health. V gene TRBV20-1 combines with J gene TRBJ2-2; 9 positions agree with TRBD1. The sample consisted of PBMCs. CDR3 bases: TGCAGTCCCCGCGGAGGGACAGGGAAGAACACCGGGGAGCTGTTTTTT. Its protein is CSPRGGTGKNTGELFF.